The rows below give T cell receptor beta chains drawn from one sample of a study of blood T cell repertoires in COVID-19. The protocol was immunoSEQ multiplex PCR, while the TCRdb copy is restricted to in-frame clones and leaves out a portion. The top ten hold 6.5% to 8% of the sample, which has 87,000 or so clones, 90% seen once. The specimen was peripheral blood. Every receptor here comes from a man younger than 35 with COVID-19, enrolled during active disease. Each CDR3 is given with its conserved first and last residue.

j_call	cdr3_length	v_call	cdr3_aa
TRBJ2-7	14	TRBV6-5	CASSRSTASYEQYF
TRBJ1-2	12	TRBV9	CASSHQRGGYTF
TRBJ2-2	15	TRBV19	CASSSGTGVGGELFF
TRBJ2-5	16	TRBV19	CASSIDRDIPQETQYF
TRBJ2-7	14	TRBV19	CASSMGTGLHEQYF
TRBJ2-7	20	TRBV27	CASSTNQLVPASGRIWEQYF
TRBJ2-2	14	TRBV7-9	CASSPGEVAGELFF
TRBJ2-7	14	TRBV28	CASSLRLAAYEQYF
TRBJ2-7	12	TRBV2	CASDRGINEQYF
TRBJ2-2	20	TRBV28	CASSAVTARLAGVGTGELFF
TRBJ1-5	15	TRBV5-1	CASSPGDYSNQPQHF
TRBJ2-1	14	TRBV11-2	CASSSGGSVNEQFF
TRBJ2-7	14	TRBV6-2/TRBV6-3	CASSYLAVSYEQYF
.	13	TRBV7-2	CASSLGRVYEQYF
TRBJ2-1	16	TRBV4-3	CASSRLPAGVYNEQFF
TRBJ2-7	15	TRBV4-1	CASSLTAGPGDEQYF
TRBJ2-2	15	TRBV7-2	CASSFAGGNTGELFF
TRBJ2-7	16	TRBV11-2	CASSFLTSGRKYEQYF
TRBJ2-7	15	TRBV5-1	CASSLGGTGAYEQYF
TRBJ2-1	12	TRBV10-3	CAISAIYNEQFF
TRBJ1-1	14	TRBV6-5	CASSYSVGGTEAFF
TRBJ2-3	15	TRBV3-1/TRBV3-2	CASSLLQRHTDTQYF
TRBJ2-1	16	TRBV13	CASSLGVGTNGDEQFF
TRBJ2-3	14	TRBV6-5	CASNPGQGADTQYF
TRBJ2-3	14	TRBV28	CASSLWVGEDTQYF
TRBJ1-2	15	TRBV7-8	CASSLGDSGPRGYTF
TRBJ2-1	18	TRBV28	CASSKGLAAAYSYNEQFF
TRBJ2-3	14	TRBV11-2	CASSLQGVTDTQYF
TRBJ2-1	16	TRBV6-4	CASSRVGGRAFDEQFF
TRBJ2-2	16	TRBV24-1	CATGASGSFNTGELFF
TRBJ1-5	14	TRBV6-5	CASSFPGGDQPQHF
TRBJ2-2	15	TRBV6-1	CASSEALPNTGELFF
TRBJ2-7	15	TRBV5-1	CASTDPTSGNYEQYF
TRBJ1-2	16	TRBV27	CASSRRHTGDPYGYTF
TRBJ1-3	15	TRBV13	CASSLTFGPGNTIYF
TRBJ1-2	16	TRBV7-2	CASSADSGAGAWGYTF
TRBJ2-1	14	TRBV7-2	CASSLAPGYNEQFF
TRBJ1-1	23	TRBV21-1	CASTPSSVPAAMIWTGLNTEAFF
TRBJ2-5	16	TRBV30	CAWTSKGHRDQETQYF
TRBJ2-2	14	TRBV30	CAWIATSHTGELFF
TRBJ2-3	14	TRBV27	CATRLAGNTDTQYF
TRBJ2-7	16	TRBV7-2	CASSLIASGGNYEQYF
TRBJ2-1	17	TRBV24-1	CATSVATGTHSYNEQFF
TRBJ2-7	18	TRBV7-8	CASSLVRVPGTRVYEQYF
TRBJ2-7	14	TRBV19	CASSRDSAGREQYF
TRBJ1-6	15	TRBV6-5	CASRAPGGTNSPLHF
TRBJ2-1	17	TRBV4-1	CASSQPGLAGGHHEQFF
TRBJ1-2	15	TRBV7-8	CASSSYDREAYGYTF
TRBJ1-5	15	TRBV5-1	CASSQRGGSNQPQHF
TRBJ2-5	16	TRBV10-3	CAISESIYRTEETQYF
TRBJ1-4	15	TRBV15	CATSRRTGVKEKLLF
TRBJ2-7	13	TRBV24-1	CATSQPGAYEQYF
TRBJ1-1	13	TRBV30	CAWFSRAYPEAFF
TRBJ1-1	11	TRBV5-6	CASSFSSEAFF
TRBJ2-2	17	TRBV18	CASSPRDTSGNTGELFF
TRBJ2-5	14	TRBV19	CASSSTGAGETQYF
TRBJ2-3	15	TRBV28	CASSLGLAARDTQYF
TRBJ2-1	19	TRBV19	CASSIRTGNSSLWDNEQFF